The 31 T cell receptor beta chains reported below all come from one sample, sequenced in a study of T-cell reconstitution after alpha-beta-depleted transplantation in children. Construction of the TCRbeta library involved unique molecular identifiers. TCRdb recomputed calls from the PCR reads with MiXCR, one row per CDR3 protein. The sample has hundreds of thousands of distinct CDR3 sequences, about 10% seen once. This specimen was PBMCs from the stem cell graft donor, taken from the stem cell graft. These receptors were obtained from a human donor who donated a stem cell graft to a child with acute myeloid leukemia.

This chain connects TRBV7-2 to TRBJ2-3; TRBD2 might be the D (7 bases). CDR1 is SGHTA, CDR2 FQGNSA, per germline. The CDR3 runs 16 residues. V was cut by 5 bases and J by 0 bases, with 15 bases left in between. The CDR3, as DNA: TGTGCCAGCAGCCCCGGGGGGCTATCTAGCACAGATACGCAGTATTTT. Its protein is CASSPGGLSSTDTQYF.

This clonotype was found many times. This chain connects TRBV29-1 to TRBJ2-1; 8 bases map to TRBD2. With V trimmed by 6 bases and J by 4 bases, 8 bases remained unmatched. CDR1 is SQVTM, CDR2 ANQGSEA, per germline. The length of the CDR3 is 14 residues. CDR3 in amino acids: CSVRSSGSYNEQFF. In nucleotides, the CDR3 is TGCAGCGTAAGGTCTAGCGGGTCTTACAATGAGCAGTTCTTC.

The CDR3 loop is CASSYSGKPSQETQYF. Written as DNA, the CDR3 is TGTGCCAGCAGTTACTCGGGGAAACCGTCCCAAGAGACCCAGTACTTC. The chain recombines TRBV6-5 with TRBJ2-5; D ambiguous. CDR1 and CDR2 from the germline V gene are MNHEY and SVGAGI. This CDR3 has 16 residues. With 0 bases removed from V and 1 base from J, the gap between germline ends came to 12 bases.

This clonotype was detected many times. The chain employs TRBV24-1 and TRBJ2-1; 10 bases map to TRBD1. Per germline, CDR1 KGHDR and CDR2 SFDVKD. The CDR3 runs 14 residues. J gave up 6 bases and V 6 bases, and 4 bases lay outside the gene matches. The CDR3 spells CATSPGQGVNEQFF. Written as DNA, the CDR3 is TGTGCCACCAGTCCAGGACAGGGGGTCAATGAGCAGTTCTTC.

The chain carries TRBV7-6 and TRBJ1-1; D gene uncertain. Germline V lookup: CDR1 SGHVS, CDR2 FNYEAQ. The CDR3 is made up of 15 amino acids. V lost 4 bases to trimming and J lost 5 bases, with 17 bases between them. This CDR3 reads CASSSAGWRSTEAFF. CDR3 in DNA: TGTGCCAGCAGCTCCGCGGGATGGAGATCAACTGAAGCTTTCTTT.

V gene TRBV6-2 or TRBV6-3 combines with J gene TRBJ2-1; 10 positions agree with TRBD2. J gave up 0 bases and V 2 bases, and 7 bases lay outside the gene matches. The CDR3 contains 18 residues. The germline CDR1 and CDR2 sequences are MNHEY and SVGEGT. DNA for the CDR3: TGTGCCAGCAGTTACAGCACTAGCGGGACAAACTCCTACAATGAGCAGTTCTTC. Protein sequence: CASSYSTSGTNSYNEQFF.

This chain's CDR3 is CASSGLVIGNEQFF. CDR3 bases: TGTGCCAGCAGTGGACTGGTTATAGGCAATGAGCAGTTCTTC. The chain joins TRBV25-1 to TRBJ2-1; D is uncertain. In germline, CDR1 is MGHDK, CDR2 SYGVNS. This CDR3 contains 14 residues. V lost 4 bases, J lost 6 bases, and 13 bases lay in between.

This clonotype has at least ten counts. The chain is built from TRBV10-3 and TRBJ2-1; D gene ambiguous. V lost 0 bases to trimming and J lost 7 bases, with 7 bases between them. Germline V CDR1 and CDR2: ENHRY, SYGVKD. CDR3 size: 13 residues. CDR3 coding DNA: TGTGCCATCAGTGAGTCAGTCCAGAATGAGCAGTTCTTC. Its translation is CAISESVQNEQFF.

The chain recombines TRBV4-1 with TRBJ2-1, with 7 positions matching TRBD2. The CDR3 totals 15 residues. V shed 4 bases and J 7 bases; nucleotides not matched to a gene: 10. CDR1 is MGHRA and CDR2 is YSYEKL in the germline V gene. The CDR3 loop is CASSRLGGIWNEQFF. In DNA form, the CDR3 reads TGCGCCAGCAGCCGATTGGGGGGGATCTGGAATGAGCAGTTCTTC.

Only a few counts were recorded for this clonotype. The V gene is TRBV15, the J gene TRBJ2-7, with D possibly TRBD1 on 5 matching bases. The CDR3 contains 17 residues. V lost 0 bases and J 4 bases, leaving 19 bases between the germline ends. Germline V gives CDR1 LNHNV, CDR2 YYDKDF (reference sequence). CDR3 sequence reads: CATSRDLERQKIYEQYF. The CDR3 bases are TGTGCCACCAGCAGAGATTTAGAAAGACAGAAAATTTACGAGCAGTACTTC.

This clonotype was detected many times. The chain joins TRBV30 to TRBJ2-7; TRBD1 is a possible D gene (6 bases). Germline V gene data show CDR1 as GTSNPN and CDR2 as SVGIG (reference sequence). The ends were cut back, 3 bases at V and 1 base at J, with 13 bases in the middle. The CDR3 is 14 residues long. This chain's CDR3 is CAWRPGQLSYEQYF. The CDR3 DNA sequence: TGTGCCTGGAGACCCGGACAGCTATCCTACGAGCAGTACTTC.

The V and J genes are TRBV7-2 and TRBJ2-5, with TRBD2 as a possible D gene (6 bases). The CDR3 is 14 amino acids. Trimming removed 5 bases from V and 2 bases from J, with 12 bases in between. From germline, CDR1 is SGHTA and CDR2 FQGNSA. This chain's CDR3 is CASSRTGTQETQYF. CDR3 DNA sequence: TGTGCCAGCAGCCGTACCGGGACTCAAGAGACCCAGTACTTC.

A few counts support this clonotype. The V call is TRBV7-2, the J call TRBJ2-7; D tentatively fits TRBD1 or TRBD2 (5 bases each). V was cut by 2 bases and J by 0 bases, with 11 bases left in between. CDR1 and CDR2 (germline): SGHTA, FQGNSA. The CDR3 runs 15 residues. CDR3 loop: CASSLTGLNSYEQYF. The CDR3 region has the DNA TGTGCCAGCAGCTTAACAGGACTGAACTCCTACGAGCAGTACTTC.

This clonotype turned up a few times. The rearrangement joins TRBV10-3 to TRBJ2-4; D unresolved. The V and J ends lost 0 bases and 0 bases respectively, with 9 bases between them. Germline V gene data show CDR1 as ENHRY and CDR2 as SYGVKD. The CDR3 has 16 amino acids. The CDR3 region has the DNA TGTGCCATCAGTGAGTCGAATCGGCTAGCCAAAAACATTCAGTACTTC. Translating it yields CAISESNRLAKNIQYF.

This clonotype was counted between two and nine times. This rearrangement joins TRBV7-2 to TRBJ2-7; TRBD2 aligns across 11 bases. Trimming cost V 2 bases and J 7 bases; bases outside gene matches: 10. This CDR3 comprises 16 residues. Germline lookup yields CDR1 SGHTA and CDR2 FQGNSA. The CDR3 nucleotides read TGTGCCAGCAGCTTATCCCCTAGCGGGAGGTCGGGTGAGCAGTACTTC. Protein: CASSLSPSGRSGEQYF.

This clonotype was counted only a few times. The V gene is TRBV5-1, the J gene TRBJ2-3; 7 bases map to TRBD1. V gave up 7 bases and J gave up 1 base; unmatched junction bases: 9. Looked up from germline, CDR1 is SGHRS and CDR2 is YFSETQ. CDR3 length: 15 amino acids. This CDR3 is CASHSTGTGTDTQYF. The CDR3 DNA is TGCGCCAGCCATAGTACCGGGACAGGCACAGATACGCAGTATTTT. The full variable domain, with the rest looked up from reference TRBV5-1 and TRBJ2-3, is KAGVTQTPRYLIKTRGQQVTLSCSPISGHRSVSWYQQTPGQGLQFLFEYFSETQRNKGNFPGRFSGRQFSNSRSEMNVSTLELGDSALYLCASHSTGTGTDTQYFGPGTRLTVL.

This sequence joins TRBV30 and TRBJ2-4, with D possibly TRBD2 on 5 matching bases. Trimming took off 1 base at V and 1 base at J, with 5 bases between the two ends. The CDR3 runs to 13 residues. Germline values: CDR1 GTSNPN, CDR2 SVGIG (reference sequence). The CDR3 nucleotides are TGTGCCTGGAGTGGAGGGGCCAAAAACATTCAGTACTTC. Translated, it gives CAWSGGAKNIQYF.

V and J are TRBV12-3 or TRBV12-4 and TRBJ2-3; 11 nucleotides agree with TRBD2. This CDR3 spans 18 amino acids. Trimming at V came to 11 bases and at J to 1 base, leaving 17 bases not matched to a gene. Written as DNA, the CDR3 is TGTGCCTTCAGTTTAAGACTAGCGGGATCATCCCGCACAGATACGCAGTATTTT. Translation: CAFSLRLAGSSRTDTQYF.

Comments on this clonotype: The junction differs from germline at one of its ends, possibly a read error. The chain joins TRBV12-3 or TRBV12-4 to TRBJ2-1; no clear D gene. CDR3 length: 13 residues. The CDR3: CASSFPPFHEQFF. The CDR3 nucleotides read TGTGCCAGCAGTTTTCCCCCGTTCCATGAACAGTTCTTC.

This clonotype appeared many times. The gene calls are TRBV29-1 and TRBJ1-1, with TRBD1 identical over 8 bases. CDR3 size: 15 residues. Losses at the gene ends were 4 bases for V and 6 bases for J; bases not matched to a gene: 13. Germline V CDR1 and CDR2: SQVTM, ANQGSEA. CDR3 DNA sequence: TGCAGCGTTGCTGGGGCAGGGGGCGGTCGGGCTGAAGCTTTCTTT. Its translation is CSVAGAGGGRAEAFF. Using reference TRBV29-1 and TRBJ1-1 for the parts outside the CDR3, the full variable domain is SAVISQKPSRDICQRGTSLTIQCQVDSQVTMMFWYRQQPGQSLTLIATANQGSEATYESGFVIDKFPISRPNLTFSTLTVSNMSPEDSSIYLCSVAGAGGGRAEAFFGQGTRLTVV.

This clonotype was observed a few times. The chain combines TRBV7-9 with TRBJ2-6, with TRBD1 as a possible D gene (6 bases). V lost 5 bases, J lost 1 base, and 15 bases lay in between. The CDR3 contains 17 residues. The germline CDR1 and CDR2 sequences are SEHNR and FQNEAQ (reference sequence). CDR3 residues: CASSILTGQSGANVLTF. CDR3 coding DNA: TGTGCCAGCAGCATACTGACAGGACAGTCTGGGGCCAACGTCCTGACTTTC.

V gene TRBV20-1 combines with J gene TRBJ2-3; 12 positions agree with TRBD2. V was pared by 6 bases and J by 4 bases, with 2 bases of the junction left unmatched. The CDR3 is 13 residues long. Per the germline V gene, CDR1 is DFQATT and CDR2 is SNEGSKA (reference sequence). CDR3 amino acids: CSASSGRADTQYF. The DNA for the CDR3 is TGCAGTGCCTCTAGCGGGAGGGCAGATACGCAGTATTTT.

This clonotype came up a few times. The V call is TRBV28, the J call TRBJ2-1; TRBD2 might be the D (5 bases). V was clipped by 7 bases and J by 9 bases, with 16 bases between them. Germline CDR1 and CDR2: MDHEN and SYDVKM. The CDR3 loop spans 13 amino acids. CDR3 residues: CASKSRLAGEQFF. The CDR3 DNA reads TGTGCCAGCAAATCTAGGCTAGCCGGTGAGCAGTTCTTC. Full variable domain (outside the CDR3, taken from reference TRBV28 and TRBJ2-1): DVKVTQSSRYLVKRTGEKVFLECVQDMDHENMFWYRQDPGLGLRLIYFSYDVKMKEKGDIPEGYSVSREKKERFSLILESASTNQTSMYLCASKSRLAGEQFFGPGTRLTVL.

J is TRBJ2-1 and V is TRBV5-6, with 11 positions matching TRBD2. V lost 4 bases to trimming and J lost 9 bases; unmatched junction nucleotides: 9. Germline CDR1 reads SGHDT; CDR2 reads YYEEEE. The CDR3 loop spans 15 amino acids. Here the CDR3 DNA reads TGTGCCAGCAGCCCCAAACTAGCGGGAGAAGGTGAGCAGTTCTTC. The encoded protein is CASSPKLAGEGEQFF.

The rearrangement links TRBV6-1 to TRBJ2-3; TRBD2 matches at 10 bases. The V gene's germline CDR1 is MNHNS and CDR2 SASEGT. CDR3 length equals 15 residues. The trim removed 7 bases at V and 0 bases at J, leaving 4 bases unmatched. CDR3 DNA: TGTGCCAGCATCGTAGCGGGAGGCAGCACAGATACGCAGTATTTT. This gives the protein CASIVAGGSTDTQYF.

The sample holds many counts of this clonotype. V gene TRBV4-3 combines with J gene TRBJ2-2; the D gene is possibly TRBD2 (6 bases). The CDR3 is 17 amino acids. Germline V gene data show CDR1 as LGHNA and CDR2 as YSLEER. The germline V and J ends were trimmed by 0 bases and 4 bases, with 15 bases remaining between them. The CDR3 DNA reads as TGCGCCAGCAGCCAAGAACTCACGGGAGTGGTCACCGGGGAGCTGTTTTTT. Amino acid sequence: CASSQELTGVVTGELFF.

This clonotype was seen a few times. The J gene is TRBJ2-7, the V gene TRBV10-3; D could derive from TRBD1 or TRBD2 (5 bases each). This CDR3 region has 15 residues. Germline lookup yields CDR1 ENHRY and CDR2 SYGVKD. The V end lost 0 bases, the J end lost 3 bases, and 12 bases lay between the germline ends. The CDR3 region is CAISESGTGVYEQYF. CDR3 in DNA: TGTGCCATCAGTGAGTCGGGGACCGGCGTCTACGAGCAGTACTTC.

The chain joins TRBV19 to TRBJ2-5; no clear D gene. V dropped 5 bases and J dropped 5 bases, with 15 bases sitting between them. Germline assignment: CDR1 LNHDA and CDR2 SQIVND (reference sequence). The CDR3 runs to 14 residues. For the CDR3, the DNA is TGTGCCAGTAGTCCCTCTTGGAGCGAGGAGACCCAGTACTTC. As protein: CASSPSWSEETQYF.

The V gene is TRBV6-2 or TRBV6-3, the J gene TRBJ2-7; unclear D gene. The CDR3 loop spans 15 amino acids. Germline CDR1 reads MNHEY; CDR2 reads SVGEGT. V was trimmed by 6 bases and J by 3 bases, leaving 18 bases between them. CDR3 sequence reads: CASSDSRKTSYEQYF. As DNA, the CDR3 is TGTGCCAGCAGCGACTCGCGAAAAACCAGCTACGAGCAGTACTTC.

A few counts support this clonotype. This chain joins TRBV5-4 and TRBJ2-7, with TRBD1 as a possible D gene (6 bases). CDR1 and CDR2 from the germline V gene are SGHNT and YYREEE (reference sequence). Trimming removed 2 bases from V and 0 bases from J, with 24 bases in between. The CDR3 is 19 amino acids. The CDR3 bases are TGTGCCAGCAGCTTTACTAGAGGGACGTGGCAGGGGAGCTCCTACGAGCAGTACTTC. This translates into CASSFTRGTWQGSSYEQYF.

This clonotype was seen repeatedly, ten times or more. The rearrangement uses TRBV24-1 and TRBJ2-1; the D gene is possibly TRBD2 (6 bases). Germline V gives CDR1 KGHDR, CDR2 SFDVKD. The CDR3 sequence is 14 residues long. With 3 bases removed from V and 5 bases from J, the gap between germline ends came to 10 bases. The CDR3 bases are TGTGCCACCAGTGATCCGGGACTGAACAATGAGCAGTTCTTC. Protein sequence: CATSDPGLNNEQFF.